This passage covers 18 T cell receptor beta chains from one sample sequenced in a study of T cells after yellow fever vaccination. TCRdb redid the calling of the 5' RACE reads with MiXCR, one entry per CDR3 protein. This sample has about 550,000 distinct CDR3 sequences, with under 25% found just once. The sequenced sample was PBMCs, obtained 15 days after the yellow fever booster vaccination. Receptors originate from a man aged 25-45 years who received the YFV17D yellow fever vaccine.

This clonotype was found a few times. The CDR3 is CASSFLADHNEQFF. The DNA of the CDR3 is TGTGCCAGCAGCTTTCTAGCGGACCACAATGAGCAGTTCTTC. The J gene is TRBJ2-1, the V gene TRBV7-3; 7 nucleotides line up with TRBD2. The CDR3 runs to 14 residues. J lost 5 bases, V lost 3 bases, and 4 bases had no gene match. Germline V gene lookup returns CDR1 SGHTA and CDR2 FQGTGA.

V is TRBV5-1 and J is TRBJ2-7; maybe TRBD2 (6 bases). V lost 2 bases and J lost 0, with 12 bases in between. CDR1 and CDR2 from the germline V gene are SGHRS and YFSETQ. The CDR3 has 15 amino acids. This CDR3 is CASSFERADSYEQYF. The CDR3 coding sequence is TGCGCCAGCAGCTTTGAGCGGGCGGACTCCTACGAGCAGTACTTC. Full variable domain (outside the CDR3, taken from reference TRBV5-1 and TRBJ2-7): KAGVTQTPRYLIKTRGQQVTLSCSPISGHRSVSWYQQTPGQGLQFLFEYFSETQRNKGNFPGRFSGRQFSNSRSEMNVSTLELGDSALYLCASSFERADSYEQYFGPGTRLTVT.

This clonotype was observed a handful of times. The V gene is TRBV7-9, the J gene TRBJ2-7; TRBD1 aligns across 9 bases. J gave up 2 bases and V 5 bases, and 10 bases lay outside the gene matches. Germline V gene data show CDR1 as SEHNR and CDR2 as FQNEAQ (reference sequence). The CDR3 consists of 16 residues. The CDR3 region has the DNA TGTGCCAGCAGCCAGTGGACAGGGGTCGGAACCTACGAGCAGTACTTC. Its translation is CASSQWTGVGTYEQYF.

V usage is TRBV5-1 and J usage is TRBJ2-1; 14 nucleotides match TRBD2. CDR3 length: 15 residues. Germline values: CDR1 SGHRS, CDR2 YFSETQ. The V and J ends lost 7 bases and 8 bases, in that order; junction bases with no gene match: 8. The CDR3 reads CASGVGTSGSHEQFF. The CDR3 nucleotides are TGCGCCAGCGGGGTTGGGACTAGCGGGAGTCATGAGCAGTTCTTC.

This chain joins TRBV12-3 or TRBV12-4 and TRBJ2-7; maybe TRBD1 (6 bases). V was shortened by 2 bases and J by 2 bases, with 10 bases between the two germline ends. The CDR3 is made up of 14 amino acids. CDR3 in DNA: TGTGCCAGCAGTTTAACAGGGCAAACCTACGAGCAGTACTTC. It specifies CASSLTGQTYEQYF.

The V and J genes are TRBV28 and TRBJ2-7; 9 bases fit TRBD2. The CDR3 contains 12 residues. After removal of 10 bases from V and 4 bases from J, the junction contained 5 bases not matched to a gene. Per germline, CDR1 MDHEN and CDR2 SYDVKM. DNA for the CDR3: TGTGCCACGCTAGCGGGGAATTACGAGCAGTACTTC. Translation: CATLAGNYEQYF.

This clonotype was found a few times. The chain links TRBV12-3 or TRBV12-4 to TRBJ2-1; 7 nucleotides line up with TRBD1. The J segment lost 8 bases and the V segment lost 3 bases, leaving 7 bases of the junction unmatched. The length of the CDR3 is 14 residues. The CDR3 spells CASSLGQKVDEQFF. DNA for the CDR3: TGTGCCAGCAGTTTGGGACAGAAAGTGGATGAGCAGTTCTTC.

This clonotype occurred a few times. The V gene is TRBV11-2, the J gene TRBJ2-5; 9 bases agree with TRBD2. After removal of 5 bases from V and 5 bases from J, the junction contained 15 bases not matched to a gene. The CDR3 sequence is 17 residues long. The germline V gene has CDR1 SGHAT and CDR2 FQNNGV. CDR3 nucleotide sequence: TGTGCCAGCAGCCTACTGCTGACTAGCGGTCGACGGGAGACCCAGTACTTC. Amino acids: CASSLLLTSGRRETQYF.

This clonotype was seen more than once but under ten times. The genes are TRBV2 and TRBJ2-2; 9 positions agree with TRBD2. V shed 6 bases and J 5 bases; nucleotides not matched to a gene: 7. Per the germline V gene, CDR1 is SNHLY and CDR2 is FYNNEI. The CDR3 is made up of 15 amino acids. This CDR3 reads CASSLAGLETGELFF. DNA for the CDR3: TGTGCCAGCAGCCTAGCGGGACTGGAAACCGGGGAGCTGTTTTTT.

This clonotype has more than one count but fewer than ten. V is TRBV29-1 and J is TRBJ2-1; D is perhaps TRBD1 or TRBD2 (5 bases each). This CDR3 region has 15 residues. Trimming removed 5 bases at V and 6 bases at J, with 20 bases between. Per germline, CDR1 SQVTM and CDR2 ANQGSEA. The CDR3 sequence is CSVSLSGKGTNEQFF. In nucleotides, the CDR3 is TGCAGCGTTTCCCTCTCCGGGAAGGGGACCAATGAGCAGTTCTTC.

Details on this clonotype: A junction end diverges from the germline sequence, so it may reflect a read error. The rearrangement uses TRBV7-2 and TRBJ2-2, with D maybe TRBD2 (7 bases). CDR3 length: 13 residues. Germline assignment: CDR1 SGHTA and CDR2 FQGNSA. As DNA, the CDR3 is TGTGCCAGCAGGGGTCTGGGGGAGGGGGGGCTGTTTTTT. This gives the protein CASRGLGEGGLFF.

The chain uses TRBV28 and TRBJ2-7; possible D gene TRBD2, 5 bases. Trimming removed 3 bases from V and 1 base from J, with 13 bases in between. CDR3 length: 15 amino acids. From germline, CDR1 is MDHEN and CDR2 SYDVKM. This CDR3 is CASSFITGESYEQYF. DNA for the CDR3: TGTGCCAGCAGTTTTATCACTGGGGAGTCCTACGAGCAGTACTTC.

This clonotype was recorded a few times. The rearrangement links TRBV4-2 to TRBJ2-5; 11 nucleotides match TRBD2. V shed 0 bases, J shed 3 bases, and the junction held 6 bases outside the gene matches. The CDR3 spans 17 residues. CDR1 and CDR2 from the germline V gene are LGHNA and YNFKEQ. The CDR3 protein is CASSQEVLAGGEETQYF. Here the CDR3 DNA reads TGTGCCAGCAGCCAAGAGGTGCTAGCGGGAGGAGAAGAGACCCAGTACTTC.

This clonotype was picked up a small number of times. V usage is TRBV6-5 and J usage is TRBJ2-2, with 8 bases fitting TRBD2. The CDR3 totals 15 residues. CDR1 MNHEY and CDR2 SVGAGI come from the germline V gene. V gave up 5 bases and J gave up 6 bases; unmatched junction bases: 8. CDR3 nucleotide sequence: TGTGCCAGCAGTCTACCGGGACTAGTTCCCGGGGAGCTGTTTTTT. Its protein product is CASSLPGLVPGELFF.

The CDR3 nucleotides are TGTGCCAGCAGCAGACGGGACAGGGGGCTTACCCACACCGGGGAGCTGTTTTTT. Translating gives CASSRRDRGLTHTGELFF. This rearrangement joins TRBV7-8 to TRBJ2-2; 12 bases are shared with TRBD1. The V and J ends lost 5 bases and 3 bases, in that order; junction bases with no gene match: 10. Germline-derived CDR1 and CDR2 are SGHVS and FQNEAQ. The CDR3 covers 18 residues.

This clonotype was counted between two and nine times. The V gene is TRBV29-1, the J gene TRBJ2-3; D may be TRBD1 (5 bases). CDR3 length: 16 residues. Trimming shortened V by 0 bases and J by 9 bases, and 22 bases separated the two germline ends. Germline CDR1 SQVTM, CDR2 ANQGSEA. CDR3 amino acids: CSVEEADSPEVYTQYF. Here the CDR3 DNA reads TGCAGCGTTGAAGAAGCCGACAGCCCTGAGGTGTACACGCAGTATTTT.

The CDR3 nucleotides read TGCAGTGCGCGGACAGGGTTGGTGCCTGAAGCTTTCTTT. This sequence encodes CSARTGLVPEAFF. The chain employs TRBV20-1 and TRBJ1-1, with 8 bases lining up with TRBD1. Per germline, CDR1 DFQATT and CDR2 SNEGSKA (reference sequence). Unmatched junction bases numbered 9, after V lost 6 bases and J lost 6 bases. This CDR3 has 13 residues.

This chain joins TRBV7-9 and TRBJ2-1; D remains unclear. V lost 0 bases, J lost 4 bases, and 13 bases lay in between. CDR1 is SEHNR, CDR2 FQNEAQ, per germline (reference sequence). The CDR3 extends over 16 amino acids. CDR3 residues: CASSLARRGIYNEQFF. CDR3 coding DNA: TGTGCCAGCAGCTTAGCAAGGAGAGGAATATACAATGAGCAGTTCTTC.